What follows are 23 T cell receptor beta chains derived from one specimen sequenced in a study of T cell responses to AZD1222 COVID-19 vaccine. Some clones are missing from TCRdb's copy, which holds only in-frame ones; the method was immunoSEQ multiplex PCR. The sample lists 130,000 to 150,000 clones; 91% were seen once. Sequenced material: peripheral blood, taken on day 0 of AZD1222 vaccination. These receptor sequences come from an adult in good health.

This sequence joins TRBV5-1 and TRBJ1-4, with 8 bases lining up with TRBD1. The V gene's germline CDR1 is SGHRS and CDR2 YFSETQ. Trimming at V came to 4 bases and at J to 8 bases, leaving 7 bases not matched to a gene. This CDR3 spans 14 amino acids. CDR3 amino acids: CASSPGQVGEKLFF. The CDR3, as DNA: TGCGCCAGCAGCCCGGGACAGGTTGGCGAAAAACTGTTTTTT.

The CDR3 nucleotides read TGCAGCGTTCGTCCGGGACAGGGTGGAGACGAGCAGTACTTC. Its translation: CSVRPGQGGDEQYF. The chain joins TRBV29-1 to TRBJ2-7; TRBD1 matches 9 bases. Trimming cost V 5 bases and J 5 bases; bases outside gene matches: 10. The CDR3 length is 14 residues. The germline CDR1 and CDR2 sequences are SQVTM and ANQGSEA.

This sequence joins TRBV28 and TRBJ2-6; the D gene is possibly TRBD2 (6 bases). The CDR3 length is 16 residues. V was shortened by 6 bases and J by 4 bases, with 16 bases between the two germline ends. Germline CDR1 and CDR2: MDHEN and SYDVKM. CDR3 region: CASRLSGVNGANVLTF. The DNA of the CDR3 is TGTGCCAGCAGGCTATCGGGAGTGAACGGGGCCAACGTCCTGACTTTC.

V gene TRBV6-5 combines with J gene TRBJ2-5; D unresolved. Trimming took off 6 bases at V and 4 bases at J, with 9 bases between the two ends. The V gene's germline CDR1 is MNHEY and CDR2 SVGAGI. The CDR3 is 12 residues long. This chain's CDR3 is CASSVTLETQYF. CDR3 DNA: TGTGCCAGCAGCGTCACCCTAGAGACCCAGTACTTC.

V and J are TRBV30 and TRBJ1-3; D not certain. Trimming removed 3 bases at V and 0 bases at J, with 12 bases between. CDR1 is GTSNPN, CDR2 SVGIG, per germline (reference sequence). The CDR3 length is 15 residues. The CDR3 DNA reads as TGTGCCTGGAGAGGTCTCCGGTTCTCTGGAAACACCATATATTTT. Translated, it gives CAWRGLRFSGNTIYF. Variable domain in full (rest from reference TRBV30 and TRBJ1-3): SQTIHQWPATLVQPVGSPLSLECTVEGTSNPNLYWYRQAAGRGLQLLFYSVGIGQISSEVPQNLSASRPQDRQFILSSKKLLLSDSGFYLCAWRGLRFSGNTIYFGEGSWLTVV.

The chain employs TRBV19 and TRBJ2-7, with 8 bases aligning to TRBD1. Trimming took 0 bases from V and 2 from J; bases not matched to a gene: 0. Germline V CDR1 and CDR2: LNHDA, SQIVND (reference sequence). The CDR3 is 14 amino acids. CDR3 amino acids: CASSIDRGPYEQYF. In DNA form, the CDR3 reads TGTGCCAGTAGTATAGACAGGGGGCCCTACGAGCAGTACTTC. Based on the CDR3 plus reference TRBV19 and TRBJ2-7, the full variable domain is DGGITQSPKYLFRKEGQNVTLSCEQNLNHDAMYWYRQDPGQGLRLIYYSQIVNDFQKGDIAEGYSVSREKKESFPLTVTSAQKNPTAFYLCASSIDRGPYEQYFGPGTRLTVT.

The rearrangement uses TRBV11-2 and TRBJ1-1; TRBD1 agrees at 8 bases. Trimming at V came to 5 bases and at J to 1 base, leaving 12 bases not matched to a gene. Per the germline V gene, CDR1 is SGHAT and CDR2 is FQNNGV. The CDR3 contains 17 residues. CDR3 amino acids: CASSGGTGGGWNTEAFF. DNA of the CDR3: TGTGCCAGCAGCGGAGGTACAGGGGGTGGGTGGAACACTGAAGCTTTCTTT.

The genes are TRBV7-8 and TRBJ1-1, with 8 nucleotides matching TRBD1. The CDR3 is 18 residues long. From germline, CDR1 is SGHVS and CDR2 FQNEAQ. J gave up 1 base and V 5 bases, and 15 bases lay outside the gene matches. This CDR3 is CASSPWGQGASWNTEAFF. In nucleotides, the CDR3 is TGTGCCAGCAGCCCCTGGGGGCAGGGGGCATCTTGGAACACTGAAGCTTTCTTT.

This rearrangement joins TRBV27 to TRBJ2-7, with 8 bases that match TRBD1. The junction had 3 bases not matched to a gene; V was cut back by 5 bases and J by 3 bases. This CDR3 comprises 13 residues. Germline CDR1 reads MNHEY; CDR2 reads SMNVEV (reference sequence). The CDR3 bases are TGTGCCAGCAGTGTGGACAGGGACTACGAGCAGTACTTC. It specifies CASSVDRDYEQYF.

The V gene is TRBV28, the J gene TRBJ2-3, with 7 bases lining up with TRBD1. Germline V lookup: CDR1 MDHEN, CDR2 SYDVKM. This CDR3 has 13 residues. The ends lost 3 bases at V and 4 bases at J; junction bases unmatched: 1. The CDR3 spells CASSFTGADTQYF. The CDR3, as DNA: TGTGCCAGCAGTTTTACAGGGGCAGATACGCAGTATTTT.

The CDR3 loop is CASSPEAASYNEQFF. In DNA, the CDR3 is TGTGCCAGCAGCCCTGAGGCAGCTTCCTACAATGAGCAGTTCTTC. The chain is built from TRBV7-6 and TRBJ2-1; no clear D. The length of the CDR3 is 15 residues. Germline CDR1 and CDR2: SGHVS and FNYEAQ. The V end lost 5 bases, the J end lost 1 base, and 12 bases lay between the germline ends.

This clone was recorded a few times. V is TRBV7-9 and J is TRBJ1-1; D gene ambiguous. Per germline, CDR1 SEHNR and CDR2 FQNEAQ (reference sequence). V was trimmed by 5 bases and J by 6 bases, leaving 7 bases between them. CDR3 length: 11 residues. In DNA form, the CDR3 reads TGTGCCAGCAGCCAGAGCCCTGAAGCTTTCTTT. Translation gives CASSQSPEAFF.

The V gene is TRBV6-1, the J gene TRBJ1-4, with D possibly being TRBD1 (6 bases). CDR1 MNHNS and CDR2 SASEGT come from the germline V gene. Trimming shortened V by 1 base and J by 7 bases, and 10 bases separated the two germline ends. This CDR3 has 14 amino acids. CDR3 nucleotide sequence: TGTGCCAGCAGTGAAGGGGGGCGCGGTGAAAAACTGTTTTTT. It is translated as CASSEGGRGEKLFF.

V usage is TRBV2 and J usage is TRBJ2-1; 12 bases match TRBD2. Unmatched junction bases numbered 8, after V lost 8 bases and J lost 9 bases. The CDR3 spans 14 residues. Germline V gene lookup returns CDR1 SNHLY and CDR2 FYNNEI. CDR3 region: CASALAGGGGEQFF. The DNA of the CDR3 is TGTGCCAGCGCCCTAGCGGGAGGGGGTGGTGAGCAGTTCTTC.

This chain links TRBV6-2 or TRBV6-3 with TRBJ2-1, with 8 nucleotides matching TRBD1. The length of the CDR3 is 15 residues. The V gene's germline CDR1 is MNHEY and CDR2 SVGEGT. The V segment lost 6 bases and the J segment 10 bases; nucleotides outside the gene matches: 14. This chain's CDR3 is CASSSSGTGLREQFF. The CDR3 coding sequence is TGTGCCAGCAGCTCGTCCGGGACAGGCCTACGGGAGCAGTTCTTC.

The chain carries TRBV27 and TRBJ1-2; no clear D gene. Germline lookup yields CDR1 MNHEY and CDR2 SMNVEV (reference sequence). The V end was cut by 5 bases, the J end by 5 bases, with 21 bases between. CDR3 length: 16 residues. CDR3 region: CASSPEDPSGPYGYTF. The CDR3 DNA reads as TGTGCCAGCAGTCCCGAAGACCCGTCCGGACCTTATGGCTACACCTTC.

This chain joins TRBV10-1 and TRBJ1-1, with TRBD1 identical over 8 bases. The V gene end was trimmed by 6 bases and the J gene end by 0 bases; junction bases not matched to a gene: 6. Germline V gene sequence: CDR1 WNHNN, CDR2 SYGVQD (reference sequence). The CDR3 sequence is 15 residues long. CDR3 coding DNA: TGCGCCAGCAGCCCTAGGACAGGGTTGAACACTGAAGCTTTCTTT. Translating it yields CASSPRTGLNTEAFF.

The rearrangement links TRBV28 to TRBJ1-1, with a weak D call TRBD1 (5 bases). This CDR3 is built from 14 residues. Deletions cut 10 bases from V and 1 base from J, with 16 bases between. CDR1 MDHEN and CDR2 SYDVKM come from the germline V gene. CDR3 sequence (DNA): TGTGCCATCACGAAGGGGAGTCGGAACACTGAAGCTTTCTTT. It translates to CAITKGSRNTEAFF.

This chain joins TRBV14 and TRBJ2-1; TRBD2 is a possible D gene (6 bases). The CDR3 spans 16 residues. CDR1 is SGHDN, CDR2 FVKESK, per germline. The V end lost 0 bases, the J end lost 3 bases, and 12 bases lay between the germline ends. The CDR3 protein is CASSQDGGRRYNEQFF. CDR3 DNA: TGTGCCAGCAGCCAAGATGGAGGGCGTCGCTACAATGAGCAGTTCTTC.

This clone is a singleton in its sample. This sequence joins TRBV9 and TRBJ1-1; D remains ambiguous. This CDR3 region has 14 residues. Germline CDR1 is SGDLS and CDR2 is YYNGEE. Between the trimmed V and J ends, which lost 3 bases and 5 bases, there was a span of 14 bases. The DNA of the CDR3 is TGTGCCAGCAGCGCGGGCCCCGAGAAAACTGAAGCTTTCTTT. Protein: CASSAGPEKTEAFF.

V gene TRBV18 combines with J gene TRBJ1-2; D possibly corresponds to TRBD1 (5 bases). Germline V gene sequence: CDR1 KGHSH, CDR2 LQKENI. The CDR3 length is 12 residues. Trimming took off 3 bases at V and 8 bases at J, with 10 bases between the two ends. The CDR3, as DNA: TGTGCCAGCTCACCGTGGGGGGACGGCTACACCTTC. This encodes CASSPWGDGYTF.

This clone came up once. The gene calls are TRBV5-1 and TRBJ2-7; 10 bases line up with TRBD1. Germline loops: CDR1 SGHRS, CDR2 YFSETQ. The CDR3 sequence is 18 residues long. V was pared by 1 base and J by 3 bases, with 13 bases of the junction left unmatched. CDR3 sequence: CASSLTPSGTGDFYEQYF. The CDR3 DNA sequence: TGCGCCAGCAGCTTGACCCCTTCCGGGACAGGGGATTTCTACGAGCAGTACTTC. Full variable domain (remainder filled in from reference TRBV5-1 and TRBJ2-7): KAGVTQTPRYLIKTRGQQVTLSCSPISGHRSVSWYQQTPGQGLQFLFEYFSETQRNKGNFPGRFSGRQFSNSRSEMNVSTLELGDSALYLCASSLTPSGTGDFYEQYFGPGTRLTVT.

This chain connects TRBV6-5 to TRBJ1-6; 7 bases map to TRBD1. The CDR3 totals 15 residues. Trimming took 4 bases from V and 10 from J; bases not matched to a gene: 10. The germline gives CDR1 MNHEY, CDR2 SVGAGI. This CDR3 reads CASSFTGATGSPLHF. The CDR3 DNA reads TGTGCCAGCAGTTTCACAGGGGCCACTGGGTCACCCCTCCACTTT.